This T cell receptor beta chain was captured in a study of shared clonotypes between healthy human individuals. The study, taken as a whole, reports: Rarefaction curves obtained for sorted subsets showed sequencing incomplete despite large depth.

Remarks on this clone: Its antigen is still unknown.

V was cut by 4 bases and J by 6 bases, with 14 bases left in between. The CDR3 extends over 14 amino acids. Germline lookup yields CDR1 SGHAT and CDR2 FQNNGV. Produced via immunoSEQ multiplex PCR; TCRdb's table is partial and in-frame only. Seen here are roughly 760,000 clones, approximately 79% observed once, and the top ten hold 1.5% to 2%. The specimen was memory CD4+ T cells sorted from blood. As for subset: CD45RA-negative fraction. The source of this sequence is a woman between 25 and 40 years old in good health. J is TRBJ2-3 and V is TRBV11-2; either TRBD1 or TRBD2 may supply D (5 bases each). CDR3 sequence (DNA): TGTGCCAGCAGCTCCCGGGACCTAGGGGATACGCAGTATTTT. Amino acid sequence: CASSSRDLGDTQYF. The entire variable domain, with the rest obtained from reference TRBV11-2 and TRBJ2-3, is as follows: EAGVAQSPRYKIIEKRQSVAFWCNPISGHATLYWYQQILGQGPKLLIQFQNNGVVDDSQLPKDRFSAERLKGVDSTLKIQPAKLEDSAVYLCASSSRDLGDTQYFGPGTRLTVL.